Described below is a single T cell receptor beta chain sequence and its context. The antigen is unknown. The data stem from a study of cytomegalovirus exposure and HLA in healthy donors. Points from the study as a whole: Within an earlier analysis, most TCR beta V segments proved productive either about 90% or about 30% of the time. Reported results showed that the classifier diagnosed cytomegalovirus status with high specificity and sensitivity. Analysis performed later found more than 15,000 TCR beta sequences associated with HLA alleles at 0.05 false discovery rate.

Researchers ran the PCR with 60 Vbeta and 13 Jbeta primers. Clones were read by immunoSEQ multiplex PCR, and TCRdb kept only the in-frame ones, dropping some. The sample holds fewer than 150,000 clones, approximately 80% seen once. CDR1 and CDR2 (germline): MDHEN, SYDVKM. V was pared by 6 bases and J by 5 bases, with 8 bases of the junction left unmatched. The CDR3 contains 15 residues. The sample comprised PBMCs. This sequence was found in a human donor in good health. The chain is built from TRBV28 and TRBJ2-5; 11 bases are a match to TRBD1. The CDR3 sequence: CASRPDRGRRETQYF. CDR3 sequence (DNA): TGTGCCAGCAGGCCGGACAGGGGGCGAAGGGAGACCCAGTACTTC.